This TCR beta chain was found in a study of cytomegalovirus exposure and HLA in healthy donors. General study points: Later on, an analysis showed TCR association rates differing by HLA locus, with DRB1 the most and HLA-C the fewest.

V was pared by 0 bases and J by 10 bases, with 15 bases between. The CDR3 contains 14 residues. Germline V gene data show CDR1 as KGHSY and CDR2 as FQNENV. Turning to this clone: Its antigen is undetermined.

The PCR made use of 60 Vbeta and 13 Jbeta primers. This table comes from immunoSEQ multiplex PCR, and its TCRdb copy is limited to in-frame clones, with some not included. Found here are approximately 47,000 clones; the top ten clones hold about a sixth. Input material: PBMCs. J is TRBJ1-1 and V is TRBV16, with a possible D match to TRBD1 (5 bases). This clonotype originated in a male donor in good health and CMV-seronegative. The CDR3 here is CASSQSTELGGAFF. CDR3 nucleotide sequence: TGTGCCAGCAGCCAATCGACAGAGTTGGGGGGAGCTTTCTTT.